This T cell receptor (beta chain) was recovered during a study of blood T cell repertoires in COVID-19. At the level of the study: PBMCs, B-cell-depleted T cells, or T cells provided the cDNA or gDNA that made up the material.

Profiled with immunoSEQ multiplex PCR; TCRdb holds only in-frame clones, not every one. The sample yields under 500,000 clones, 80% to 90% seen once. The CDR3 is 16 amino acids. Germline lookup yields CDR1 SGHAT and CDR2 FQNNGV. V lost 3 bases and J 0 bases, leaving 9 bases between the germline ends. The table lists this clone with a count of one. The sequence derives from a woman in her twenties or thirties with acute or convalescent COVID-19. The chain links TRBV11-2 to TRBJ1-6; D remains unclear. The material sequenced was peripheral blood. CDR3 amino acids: CASSFFTSSYNSPLHF. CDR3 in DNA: TGTGCCAGCAGCTTTTTCACGAGCTCCTATAATTCACCCCTCCACTTT.